This T cell receptor (beta chain) was retrieved from a study of PD-L1 blockade in urothelial cancer. This CDR3 is 14 amino acids long. CDR1 is SNHLY and CDR2 is FYNNEI in the germline V gene. The V and J ends lost 1 base and 8 bases, in that order; junction bases with no gene match: 5. Spiked synthetic TCR analogs estimated absolute template abundance per PCR. TCRdb's table, derived via immunoSEQ multiplex PCR, lists solely in-frame clones and lacks some. The sample gives 15,000 to 20,000 clones, about 85% of which show up once; under 6.5% is in the top ten. The sample consisted of PBMCs, taken around atezolizumab (anti-PD-L1) treatment. The receptor was isolated from a man aged 50 to 59 with urothelial cancer. This chain joins TRBV2 and TRBJ1-2; 9 nucleotides align to TRBD1. DNA of the CDR3: TGTGCCAGCAGTGAAGGCGGGACAGGGACAGGCTACACCTTC. This gives the protein CASSEGGTGTGYTF.